This TCR beta chain was identified in a study of shared clonotypes between healthy human individuals. Findings of the study overall: Limitation of the genetic and exposure-history diversity represented came from the few donors. The sharing of about 5% of naive CD4 clonotypes was seen across a handful of donors.

Remarks on this clone: The antigen remains undetermined. Distinct nucleotide sequences in the sample also encode this CDR3.

It was at deep level that the assay was run. Original processing methods: For the immunoSEQ data, sequences were junction-only without quality scores, so filtering differed. The data were produced by immunoSEQ multiplex PCR, yet TCRdb's version contains in-frame clones alone and is incomplete. V and J calls and clone size follow that table, whereas D and trimming were derived from the DNA. The table includes some 630,000 clones, roughly 70% detected once. Losses at the gene ends were 0 bases for V and 1 base for J; bases not matched to a gene: 0. In germline, CDR1 is SGHRS, CDR2 YFSETQ. CDR3 length: 14 residues.

The chain combines TRBV5-1 with TRBJ2-5; 7 bases fit TRBD1. Sequenced material: memory CD4+ T cells sorted from blood. Stated subset: CD45RA-negative fraction. This clonotype was sampled from a woman aged 30 to 39 in good health. The CDR3 region is CASSLGQGQETQYF. The CDR3 DNA sequence: TGCGCCAGCAGCTTGGGACAGGGCCAAGAGACCCAGTACTTC. The full variable domain, rest sourced from reference TRBV5-1 and TRBJ2-5, is KAGVTQTPRYLIKTRGQQVTLSCSPISGHRSVSWYQQTPGQGLQFLFEYFSETQRNKGNFPGRFSGRQFSNSRSEMNVSTLELGDSALYLCASSLGQGQETQYFGPGTRLLVL.